The 3 T cell receptor beta chains below come from one sample, sequenced in a study of beta chain features in type 1 diabetes. The authors reverse transcribed all of the isolated RNA, so sequencing captured expressed TCRB transcripts. The data were produced by immunoSEQ multiplex PCR, yet TCRdb's version contains in-frame clones alone and is incomplete. Of just under 150,000 clones listed, about 10% are singletons. The sequenced sample consisted of naive CD4+ T cells from blood. The receptors were gathered from a man younger than 35 in good health.

The gene calls are TRBV5-5 and TRBJ2-2; D is unresolved. Germline values: CDR1 SGHKS, CDR2 YYEKEE (reference sequence). Trimming took 1 base from V and 7 from J, leaving 5 bases between them. The CDR3 has 12 amino acids. The chain's CDR3 is CASSLFIGELFF. For the CDR3, the DNA is TGTGCCAGCAGCTTGTTCATCGGGGAGCTGTTTTTT.

V and J are TRBV5-1 and TRBJ2-1; a weak D match, TRBD1 (5 bases). The CDR3 is 13 residues long. V lost 0 bases, J lost 9 bases, and 10 bases lay in between. Germline V gene data show CDR1 as SGHRS and CDR2 as YFSETQ. The CDR3 protein is CASSLASGPEQFF. CDR3 nucleotides: TGCGCCAGCAGCTTGGCCTCAGGGCCTGAGCAGTTCTTC.

This clone has only a few counts. The J gene is TRBJ1-2, the V gene TRBV7-2, with TRBD1 identical over 8 bases. This CDR3 region has 13 residues. J was trimmed by 8 bases and V by 3 bases; bases with no gene match: 5. CDR1 and CDR2 from the germline V gene are SGHTA and FQGNSA. The chain's CDR3 is CASSFSGGLGYTF. The CDR3, as DNA: TGTGCCAGCAGCTTCTCAGGGGGCTTGGGCTACACCTTC.